This TCR beta chain stems from a study of tissue T cells after allogeneic stem cell transplantation. The time point: mouse harvest day 7 after allogeneic transplant. Tail vein injection delivered 10^7 T-cell-depleted bone marrow cells and 10^6 splenic CD5+ T cells. Mice had MHC-mismatched B6 into BALB/c GVHD, sampled day 7 or 14. Remarks on this clone: No antigen is known for it. The gene names given are mouse names. The CDR3 end falls 1 residue outside the read, so it is completed with the germline J gene.

Germline CDR1 reads LGHNA; CDR2 reads YNLKQL (reference sequence). The V and J ends lost 0 bases and 0 bases, in that order; junction bases with no gene match: 2. The CDR3 consists of 16 residues. TCRdb's copy holds only in-frame clones and misses some; the assay was immunoSEQ multiplex PCR. The sample yields roughly 9,700 clones, about 47% seen once. The study's findings and limits: Motif-based clustering found tissue-specific repertoire signatures shared across patients, though few clones were shared. Tissue-detected TCR repertoire was only partly captured by blood and spleen T cells. Anatomically similar tissues had similar TCR repertoires within each patient.

The clonotype comes from a female BALB/c mouse given C57BL/6 T cells with graft-versus-host disease after an allogeneic hematopoietic cell transplant. The V and J genes are TRBV5 and TRBJ2-4, with 8 bases matching TRBD2. Input material: gut tissue. CDR3 loop: CASSQDTGGSQNTLYF. Partial CDR3 DNA: TGTGCCAGCAGCCAAGACACTGGGGGTAGTCAAAACACCTTGTAC.